The rows below give T cell receptor beta chains drawn from one sample of a study of brain T cells in children with intractable seizures. Only in-frame clones appear in the TCRdb table, and some are missing; sequencing was by immunoSEQ multiplex PCR. Of hundreds of thousands of clones in the sample, roughly 93% are singletons; the top ten hold roughly 5.8%. This specimen was peripheral blood, taken 4 to 6 months after surgery. Receptors were obtained from a boy younger than two with tuberous sclerosis and intractable seizures. CDR3s include the opening cysteine and the closing phenylalanine or tryptophan. Each record gives: V gene, J gene, CDR3 length, D gene, clone size, CDR3 protein. D genes are given only for firm matches. Size is omitted from some rows. Given values are once, few, many or a class for expanded clones.

V gene: TRBV20-1
J gene: TRBJ2-3
CDR3 length: 11
D gene: NA
clone size: NA
CDR3 protein: CSARGGDTQYF

V gene: TRBV7-2
J gene: TRBJ2-7
CDR3 length: 15
D gene: TRBD2
clone size: NA
CDR3 protein: CASSYGTSGSYEQYF

V gene: TRBV5-1
J gene: TRBJ1-1
CDR3 length: 14
D gene: TRBD1
clone size: NA
CDR3 protein: CASSPGGFHTEAFF

V gene: TRBV7-2
J gene: TRBJ1-1
CDR3 length: 13
D gene: NA
clone size: NA
CDR3 protein: CASSLQENTEAFF

V gene: TRBV29-1
J gene: TRBJ2-7
CDR3 length: 15
D gene: TRBD1
clone size: NA
CDR3 protein: CSVEAFWDSSYEQYF

V gene: TRBV6-7
J gene: TRBJ1-1
CDR3 length: 15
D gene: TRBD1
clone size: once
CDR3 protein: CASSYGRGLNTEAFF

V gene: TRBV30
J gene: TRBJ2-1
CDR3 length: 13
D gene: NA
clone size: NA
CDR3 protein: CAWREGSYNEQFF

V gene: TRBV5-4
J gene: TRBJ2-3
CDR3 length: 13
D gene: TRBD1
clone size: NA
CDR3 protein: CASGPGGADTQYF

V gene: TRBV6-5
J gene: TRBJ2-7
CDR3 length: 15
D gene: TRBD2
clone size: NA
CDR3 protein: CASTPSGSRAYEQYF

V gene: TRBV27
J gene: TRBJ1-2
CDR3 length: 13
D gene: NA
clone size: NA
CDR3 protein: CASSLSSGMGYTF

V gene: TRBV19
J gene: TRBJ1-1
CDR3 length: 16
D gene: NA
clone size: few
CDR3 protein: CASSIDVAEGLYQAFF

V gene: TRBV19
J gene: TRBJ2-7
CDR3 length: 13
D gene: NA
clone size: NA
CDR3 protein: CATRGDSSYEQYF

V gene: TRBV3-1/TRBV3-2
J gene: TRBJ1-1
CDR3 length: 14
D gene: NA
clone size: NA
CDR3 protein: CASTYARGNTEAFF

V gene: TRBV19
J gene: TRBJ1-1
CDR3 length: 15
D gene: NA
clone size: NA
CDR3 protein: CASSMAWAGEAEAFF

V gene: TRBV19
J gene: TRBJ1-1
CDR3 length: 16
D gene: TRBD1
clone size: NA
CDR3 protein: CASSVTQGAENTEAFF

V gene: TRBV27
J gene: TRBJ1-4
CDR3 length: 18
D gene: TRBD1
clone size: NA
CDR3 protein: CASSLWAPRGRINEKLFF

V gene: TRBV19
J gene: TRBJ2-7
CDR3 length: 13
D gene: TRBD1
clone size: NA
CDR3 protein: CASSLSGGYEQYF

V gene: TRBV13
J gene: TRBJ2-1
CDR3 length: 12
D gene: NA
clone size: NA
CDR3 protein: CASGRGYNEQFF

V gene: TRBV4-1
J gene: TRBJ2-7
CDR3 length: 15
D gene: TRBD1
clone size: NA
CDR3 protein: CASSQPQTGVYEQYF

V gene: TRBV10-3
J gene: TRBJ2-7
CDR3 length: 13
D gene: NA
clone size: NA
CDR3 protein: CAINQDGSYEQYF

V gene: TRBV12-3/TRBV12-4
J gene: TRBJ2-5
CDR3 length: 12
D gene: NA
clone size: NA
CDR3 protein: CASTSDTETQYF

V gene: TRBV5-4
J gene: TRBJ2-6
CDR3 length: 14
D gene: NA
clone size: NA
CDR3 protein: CASSGMTGANVLTF

V gene: TRBV7-9
J gene: TRBJ1-1
CDR3 length: 14
D gene: TRBD1
clone size: once
CDR3 protein: CALAGGRGDTEAFF

V gene: TRBV6-5
J gene: TRBJ2-5
CDR3 length: 16
D gene: TRBD1
clone size: NA
CDR3 protein: CASSYHGMTGVETQYF

V gene: TRBV6-5
J gene: TRBJ2-5
CDR3 length: 16
D gene: TRBD2
clone size: NA
CDR3 protein: CASSYLGLAPQETQYF

V gene: TRBV19
J gene: TRBJ1-5
CDR3 length: 13
D gene: NA
clone size: NA
CDR3 protein: CASSRQGNQPQHF

V gene: TRBV7-3
J gene: TRBJ2-1
CDR3 length: 16
D gene: NA
clone size: NA
CDR3 protein: CASSLLATANLNEQFF

V gene: TRBV30
J gene: TRBJ1-1
CDR3 length: 13
D gene: NA
clone size: NA
CDR3 protein: CAWSVHTNTEAFF

V gene: TRBV27
J gene: TRBJ2-3
CDR3 length: 16
D gene: TRBD2
clone size: NA
CDR3 protein: CASKMVAGGKWDTQYF

V gene: TRBV7-6
J gene: TRBJ1-1
CDR3 length: 13
D gene: NA
clone size: NA
CDR3 protein: CASSTSINTEAFF

V gene: TRBV6-5
J gene: TRBJ2-3
CDR3 length: 16
D gene: NA
clone size: NA
CDR3 protein: CASSLMGSRSTDTQYF

V gene: TRBV29-1
J gene: TRBJ1-2
CDR3 length: 11
D gene: TRBD1
clone size: NA
CDR3 protein: CSVLDREVYTF

V gene: TRBV9
J gene: TRBJ2-3
CDR3 length: 17
D gene: NA
clone size: NA
CDR3 protein: CASSHNPGGGGADTQYF

V gene: TRBV19
J gene: TRBJ1-4
CDR3 length: 12
D gene: TRBD1
clone size: NA
CDR3 protein: CASRQGEEKLFF

V gene: TRBV7-8
J gene: TRBJ1-2
CDR3 length: 13
D gene: NA
clone size: few
CDR3 protein: CASSPGQPYGYTF

V gene: TRBV5-4
J gene: TRBJ2-3
CDR3 length: 18
D gene: TRBD2
clone size: NA
CDR3 protein: CASTYGGGAVPSTDTQYF

V gene: TRBV5-1
J gene: TRBJ2-2
CDR3 length: 15
D gene: TRBD1
clone size: few
CDR3 protein: CASSFPDRYTGELFF

V gene: TRBV11-2
J gene: TRBJ1-3
CDR3 length: 16
D gene: NA
clone size: few
CDR3 protein: CASSFGNPLNGNTIYF

V gene: TRBV3-1/TRBV3-2
J gene: TRBJ1-4
CDR3 length: 16
D gene: NA
clone size: NA
CDR3 protein: CASSQRAQGGNEKLFF

V gene: TRBV4-1
J gene: TRBJ2-5
CDR3 length: 17
D gene: NA
clone size: NA
CDR3 protein: CASSQGDGTATQETQYF

V gene: TRBV14
J gene: TRBJ2-2
CDR3 length: 14
D gene: TRBD1
clone size: NA
CDR3 protein: CASSQYRGDGELFF

V gene: TRBV6-2/TRBV6-3
J gene: TRBJ1-6
CDR3 length: 19
D gene: NA
clone size: once
CDR3 protein: CASSYSIRTDSSYNSPLHF

V gene: TRBV7-2
J gene: TRBJ1-2
CDR3 length: 14
D gene: TRBD1
clone size: NA
CDR3 protein: CASRSPGTVYGYTF

V gene: TRBV11-2
J gene: TRBJ2-7
CDR3 length: 14
D gene: TRBD1
clone size: NA
CDR3 protein: CASRPTGGSYEQYF

V gene: TRBV19
J gene: TRBJ1-2
CDR3 length: 16
D gene: TRBD1
clone size: NA
CDR3 protein: CASSIDGQGSSYGYTF

V gene: TRBV30
J gene: TRBJ2-5
CDR3 length: 14
D gene: TRBD1
clone size: NA
CDR3 protein: CAWSSGGAEETQYF

V gene: TRBV18
J gene: TRBJ2-7
CDR3 length: 13
D gene: TRBD2
clone size: few
CDR3 protein: CASSQREGPEQYF

V gene: TRBV7-9
J gene: TRBJ1-6
CDR3 length: 14
D gene: NA
clone size: NA
CDR3 protein: CASSLGSAGSPLHF

V gene: TRBV4-1
J gene: TRBJ1-1
CDR3 length: 16
D gene: NA
clone size: NA
CDR3 protein: CASSQDRHQMNTEAFF

V gene: TRBV19
J gene: TRBJ2-1
CDR3 length: 14
D gene: TRBD2
clone size: NA
CDR3 protein: CASKRAGRDNEQFF

V gene: TRBV5-4
J gene: TRBJ1-1
CDR3 length: 15
D gene: TRBD1
clone size: NA
CDR3 protein: CASSYSTGKYTEAFF

V gene: TRBV4-2
J gene: TRBJ2-3
CDR3 length: 16
D gene: TRBD2
clone size: NA
CDR3 protein: CASSQEMGGRADTQYF

V gene: TRBV9
J gene: TRBJ2-1
CDR3 length: 13
D gene: NA
clone size: NA
CDR3 protein: CASSVDRYNEQFF

V gene: TRBV6-6
J gene: TRBJ1-2
CDR3 length: 13
D gene: NA
clone size: NA
CDR3 protein: CASSHTEGNGYTF

V gene: TRBV20-1
J gene: TRBJ2-1
CDR3 length: 11
D gene: NA
clone size: NA
CDR3 protein: CSGSSVNEQFF